The clone carrying this T cell receptor beta chain appeared a single time. Its matching antigen is unknown. It was with 60 Vbeta and 13 Jbeta primers that the PCR ran. Sequencing was performed with immunoSEQ multiplex PCR; in TCRdb, only in-frame clones are kept and a portion is missing. The data show 150,000 to 200,000 clones, roughly 84% seen once. The data are from a study of cytomegalovirus exposure and HLA in healthy donors. Study-wide results and limits: In a later analysis, TCR beta V- and J-gene trimming was associated with a missense DCLRE1C variant. A list of around 160 TCR beta chains associated with cytomegalovirus was given.

The clonotype was recovered from a man aged 45 to 65 in good health and CMV-seropositive. The source material was PBMCs.

DNA of the CDR3: TGTGCCAGTAGTAGAGGGCCTACCACTGAAGCTTTCTTT. Amino acids: CASSRGPTTEAFF. The J gene is TRBJ1-1, the V gene TRBV19, with D uncertain. The germline V and J ends were trimmed by 4 bases and 4 bases, with 10 bases remaining between them. CDR1 and CDR2 from the germline V gene are LNHDA and SQIVND (reference sequence). The CDR3 has 13 residues.